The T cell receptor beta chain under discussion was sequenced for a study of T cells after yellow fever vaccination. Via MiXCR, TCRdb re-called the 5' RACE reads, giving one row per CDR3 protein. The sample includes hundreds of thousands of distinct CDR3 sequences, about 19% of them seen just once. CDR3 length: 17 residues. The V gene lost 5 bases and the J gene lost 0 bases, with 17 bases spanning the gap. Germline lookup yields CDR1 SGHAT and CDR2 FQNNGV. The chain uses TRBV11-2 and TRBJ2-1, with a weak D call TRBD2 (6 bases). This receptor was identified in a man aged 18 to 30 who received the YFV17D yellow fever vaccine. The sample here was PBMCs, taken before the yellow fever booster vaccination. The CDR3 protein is CASSERGAGSSYNEQFF. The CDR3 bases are TGTGCCAGCAGCGAGAGAGGGGCGGGGAGCTCCTACAATGAGCAGTTCTTC.